This passage covers 12 T cell receptor beta chains from one sample sequenced in a study of identifying expanded T cells in peripheral blood (dated by TCRdb to the late 2010s). Receptors were amplified or captured by the immunoSEQ multiplex PCR assay. Held by TCRdb, this immuneACCESS table contains in-frame sequences only and omits some clones. Under half of the omission traces to an unresolved V gene where checked; the cause of the rest is unknown. The sample table records around 100,000 clones; around 88% of these occur just once. Together, the top ten hold about 15% of the sample. The sequenced sample was blood. These TCRs come from a person between 18 and 70 years old in good health.

The CDR3 loop reads CSAHDYGYTF. The CDR3 DNA sequence: TGCAGTGCCCATGACTATGGCTACACCTTC. This rearrangement joins TRBV20-1 to TRBJ1-2; D is unresolved. The CDR3 loop spans 10 amino acids. The germline V and J ends were trimmed by 6 bases and 3 bases, with 5 bases remaining between them. Germline CDR1 DFQATT, CDR2 SNEGSKA (reference sequence).

V usage is TRBV18 and J usage is TRBJ2-7, with D possibly being TRBD2 (7 bases). Trimming removed 0 bases from V and 5 bases from J, with 17 bases in between. The V gene's germline CDR1 is KGHSH and CDR2 LQKENI. This CDR3 is built from 16 residues. CDR3 loop: CASSPPLEAGANEQYF. CDR3 coding DNA: TGTGCCAGCTCACCACCCTTAGAGGCGGGGGCCAACGAGCAGTACTTC.

CDR3 sequence (DNA): TGTGCCAGCAGCCCCGGGGGGGCCGGAACCGGGGAGCTGTTTTTT. Translated, it gives CASSPGGAGTGELFF. V usage is TRBV6-6 and J usage is TRBJ2-2; 8 bases fit TRBD2. This CDR3 has 15 amino acids. Germline assignment: CDR1 MNHNY and CDR2 SVGAGI (reference sequence). The trim removed 6 bases at V and 5 bases at J, leaving 8 bases unmatched.

This clone came up a few times. The chain couples TRBV6-4 to TRBJ2-6; D ambiguous. The CDR3 spans 15 residues. Germline lookup yields CDR1 MRHNA and CDR2 SNTAGT. With 3 bases removed from V and 0 bases from J, the gap between germline ends came to 6 bases. The CDR3 here is CASSEKSSGANVLTF. CDR3 nucleotide sequence: TGTGCCAGCAGTGAAAAGAGCTCTGGGGCCAACGTCCTGACTTTC.

The V gene is TRBV28, the J gene TRBJ2-1; no firm D call. V dropped 3 bases and J dropped 7 bases, with 10 bases sitting between them. Looked up from germline, CDR1 is MDHEN and CDR2 is SYDVKM. The CDR3 extends over 13 amino acids. The DNA for the CDR3 is TGTGCCAGCAGTTTTCTGGACGGTAATGAGCAGTTCTTC. This gives the protein CASSFLDGNEQFF.

The count of this clone is one. This chain joins TRBV6-5 and TRBJ2-7; TRBD1 aligns across 7 bases. From germline, CDR1 is MNHEY and CDR2 SVGAGI. The junction had 4 bases not matched to a gene; V was cut back by 4 bases and J by 1 base. The CDR3 has 14 amino acids. The CDR3 protein is CASSWYRGSYEQYF. CDR3 DNA sequence: TGTGCCAGCAGTTGGTACAGGGGTTCCTACGAGCAGTACTTC.

The genes are TRBV5-1 and TRBJ2-7, with 8 bases that match TRBD2. J was trimmed by 4 bases and V by 4 bases; bases with no gene match: 10. The CDR3 contains 15 residues. In germline, CDR1 is SGHRS, CDR2 YFSETQ. The CDR3 spells CASSQADGGEYEQYF. CDR3 sequence (DNA): TGCGCCAGCAGCCAAGCCGACGGGGGGGAATACGAGCAGTACTTC. Supplemented by reference TRBV5-1 and TRBJ2-7, the full variable domain reads KAGVTQTPRYLIKTRGQQVTLSCSPISGHRSVSWYQQTPGQGLQFLFEYFSETQRNKGNFPGRFSGRQFSNSRSEMNVSTLELGDSALYLCASSQADGGEYEQYFGPGTRLTVT.

This clone was counted a single time. The chain combines TRBV7-2 with TRBJ2-1; D may be TRBD2 (6 bases). This CDR3 comprises 13 residues. Trimming shortened V by 3 bases and J by 7 bases, and 10 bases separated the two germline ends. Germline V lookup: CDR1 SGHTA, CDR2 FQGNSA. The CDR3 nucleotides are TGTGCCAGCAGCTTTAACGGGGGAAATGAGCAGTTCTTC. Its protein is CASSFNGGNEQFF.

This chain connects TRBV4-3 to TRBJ2-3; no clear D gene. This CDR3 is built from 16 residues. V was cut by 1 base and J by 6 bases, with 17 bases left in between. From germline, CDR1 is LGHNA and CDR2 YSLEER. CDR3 bases: TGCGCCAGCAGCCAAGGCGGAAGCACGAGAGCCGATACGCAGTATTTT. It is translated as CASSQGGSTRADTQYF.

The chain has TRBV11-2 and TRBJ2-5; no clear D. CDR3 length: 12 residues. Germline values: CDR1 SGHAT, CDR2 FQNNGV. Trimming shortened V by 5 bases and J by 3 bases, and 7 bases separated the two germline ends. CDR3 in amino acids: CASSQNKETQYF. The DNA of the CDR3 is TGTGCCAGCAGCCAAAACAAAGAGACCCAGTACTTC. Based on the CDR3 plus reference TRBV11-2 and TRBJ2-5, the full variable domain is EAGVAQSPRYKIIEKRQSVAFWCNPISGHATLYWYQQILGQGPKLLIQFQNNGVVDDSQLPKDRFSAERLKGVDSTLKIQPAKLEDSAVYLCASSQNKETQYFGPGTRLLVL.

Comments on this clone: One junction end disagrees with the germline gene, perhaps due to a read error. V is TRBV15 and J is TRBJ1-2, with a weak D call TRBD1 (5 bases). The CDR3 spans 14 residues. From germline, CDR1 is LNHNV and CDR2 YYDKDF (reference sequence). This CDR3 is CATSRDKESRGLSF. DNA of the CDR3: TGTGCCACCAGCAGGGATAAAGAGTCCCGGGGCCTATCCTTC.

The CDR3 DNA sequence: TGTGCCAGCACCGCTAGCGGGGGGGCCAACACCGCAGATACGCAGTATTTT. Translation: CASTASGGANTADTQYF. The J gene is TRBJ2-3, the V gene TRBV7-2; 12 positions match TRBD2. With V trimmed by 7 bases and J by 4 bases, 12 bases remained unmatched. This CDR3 contains 17 residues. The germline V gene encodes CDR1 SGHTA and CDR2 FQGNSA. The complete variable domain, with remaining parts taken from reference TRBV7-2 and TRBJ2-3, reads GAGVSQSPSNKVTEKGKDVELRCDPISGHTALYWYRQSLGQGLEFLIYFQGNSAPDKSGLPSDRFSAERTGGSVSTLTIQRTQQEDSAVYLCASTASGGANTADTQYFGPGTRLTVL.